The 5 T cell receptor beta chains below were found in one sample sequenced in a study of technical replicates of blood from several donors. Sequencing was performed with immunoSEQ multiplex PCR; in TCRdb, only in-frame clones are kept and a portion is missing. The table shows over 50,000 clones, with roughly 93% occurring only once. Sequencing was performed on PBMCs. Receptors originate from a human donor in good health. Some clones in this sample may be carry-over from other donors' samples.

The rearrangement uses TRBV9 and TRBJ2-1; 13 bases are shared with TRBD2. Trimming removed 0 bases from V and 7 bases from J; junction bases left unmatched: 4. Per germline, CDR1 SGDLS and CDR2 YYNGEE. The length of the CDR3 is 16 residues. The CDR3 sequence: CASSVGGLAGRNEQFF. CDR3 bases: TGTGCCAGCAGCGTAGGGGGACTAGCGGGGCGGAATGAGCAGTTCTTC.

The chain has TRBV9 and TRBJ1-2, with TRBD1 identical over 8 bases. Germline V gene lookup returns CDR1 SGDLS and CDR2 YYNGEE. CDR3 length: 14 residues. With V trimmed by 7 bases and J by 4 bases, 9 bases remained unmatched. The CDR3 here is CASLAPGGGYGYTF. CDR3 in DNA: TGTGCCAGCCTCGCCCCAGGGGGCGGCTATGGCTACACCTTC.

V usage is TRBV6-1 and J usage is TRBJ2-3, with D unclear. Looked up from germline, CDR1 is MNHNS and CDR2 is SASEGT. The ends were cut back, 3 bases at V and 0 bases at J, with 13 bases in the middle. The length of the CDR3 is 16 residues. CDR3 in DNA: TGTGCCAGCAGTGAGAGACGGAGTCCTAGCACAGATACGCAGTATTTT. Encoded protein: CASSERRSPSTDTQYF.

The V and J genes are TRBV7-2 and TRBJ2-7; 7 bases fit TRBD2. V was pared by 4 bases and J by 1 base, with 4 bases of the junction left unmatched. The CDR3 runs 14 residues. The germline V gene has CDR1 SGHTA and CDR2 FQGNSA. The DNA of the CDR3 is TGTGCCAGCAGCTATGGCGGGAGTTCCTACGAGCAGTACTTC. Its protein product is CASSYGGSSYEQYF.

This chain's CDR3 is CASSGAAGEATGELFF. CDR3 coding DNA: TGCGCCAGCAGTGGAGCGGCGGGAGAGGCCACCGGGGAGCTGTTTTTT. The chain has TRBV10-2 and TRBJ2-2; 7 positions match TRBD2. Germline lookup yields CDR1 WSHSY and CDR2 SAAADI. CDR3 length: 16 residues. The V gene end was trimmed by 4 bases and the J gene end by 4 bases; junction bases not matched to a gene: 9.